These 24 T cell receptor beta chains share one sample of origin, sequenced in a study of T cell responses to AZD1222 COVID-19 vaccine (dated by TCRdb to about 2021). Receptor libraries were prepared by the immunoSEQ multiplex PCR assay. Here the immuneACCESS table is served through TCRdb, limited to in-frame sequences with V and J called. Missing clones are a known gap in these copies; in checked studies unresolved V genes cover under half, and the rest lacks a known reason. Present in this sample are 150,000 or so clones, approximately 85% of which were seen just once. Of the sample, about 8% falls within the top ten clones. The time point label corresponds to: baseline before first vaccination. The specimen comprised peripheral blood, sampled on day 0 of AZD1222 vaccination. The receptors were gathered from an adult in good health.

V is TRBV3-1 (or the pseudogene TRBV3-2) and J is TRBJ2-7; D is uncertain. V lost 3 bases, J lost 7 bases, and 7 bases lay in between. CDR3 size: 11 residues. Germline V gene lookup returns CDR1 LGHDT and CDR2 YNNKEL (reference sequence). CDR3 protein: CASSHVSEQYF. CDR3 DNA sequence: TGTGCCAGCAGCCATGTATCTGAGCAGTACTTC.

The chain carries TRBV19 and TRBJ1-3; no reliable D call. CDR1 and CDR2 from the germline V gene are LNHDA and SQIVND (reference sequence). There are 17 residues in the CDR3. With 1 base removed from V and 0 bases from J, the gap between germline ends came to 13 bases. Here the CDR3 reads CASSIGSGGSSGNTIYF. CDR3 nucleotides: TGTGCCAGTAGTATAGGTAGCGGCGGATCCTCTGGAAACACCATATATTTT.

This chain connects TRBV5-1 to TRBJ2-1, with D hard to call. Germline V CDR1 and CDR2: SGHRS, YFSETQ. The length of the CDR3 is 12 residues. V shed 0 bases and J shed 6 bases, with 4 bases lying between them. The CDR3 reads CASSLAANEQFF. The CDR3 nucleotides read TGCGCCAGCAGCTTGGCCGCCAATGAGCAGTTCTTC. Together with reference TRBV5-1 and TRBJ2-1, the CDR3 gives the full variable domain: KAGVTQTPRYLIKTRGQQVTLSCSPISGHRSVSWYQQTPGQGLQFLFEYFSETQRNKGNFPGRFSGRQFSNSRSEMNVSTLELGDSALYLCASSLAANEQFFGPGTRLTVL.

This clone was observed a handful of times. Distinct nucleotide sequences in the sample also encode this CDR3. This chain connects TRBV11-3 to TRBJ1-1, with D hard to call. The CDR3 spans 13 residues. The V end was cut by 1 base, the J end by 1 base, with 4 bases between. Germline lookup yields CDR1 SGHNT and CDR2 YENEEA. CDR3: CASSLVGNTEAFF. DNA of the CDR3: TGTGCCAGCAGCTTAGTAGGGAACACTGAAGCTTTCTTT.

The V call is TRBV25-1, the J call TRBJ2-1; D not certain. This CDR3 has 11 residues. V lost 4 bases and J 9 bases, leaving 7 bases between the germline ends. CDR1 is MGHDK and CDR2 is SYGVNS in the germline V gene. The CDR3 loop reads CASSAWPEQFF. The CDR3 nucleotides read TGTGCCAGCAGTGCGTGGCCTGAGCAGTTCTTC.

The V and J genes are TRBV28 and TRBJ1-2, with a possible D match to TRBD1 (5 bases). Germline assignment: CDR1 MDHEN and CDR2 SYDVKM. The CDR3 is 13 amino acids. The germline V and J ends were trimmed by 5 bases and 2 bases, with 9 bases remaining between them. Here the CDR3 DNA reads TGTGCCAGCAGTCTCCGGGGGAACTATGGCTACACCTTC. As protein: CASSLRGNYGYTF.

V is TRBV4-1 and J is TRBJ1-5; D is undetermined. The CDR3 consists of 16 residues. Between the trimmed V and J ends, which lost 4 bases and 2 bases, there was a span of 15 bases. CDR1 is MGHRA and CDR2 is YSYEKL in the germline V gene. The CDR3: CASSLTAHSRNQPQHF. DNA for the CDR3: TGCGCCAGCAGCCTCACGGCGCACAGCCGCAATCAGCCCCAGCATTTT.

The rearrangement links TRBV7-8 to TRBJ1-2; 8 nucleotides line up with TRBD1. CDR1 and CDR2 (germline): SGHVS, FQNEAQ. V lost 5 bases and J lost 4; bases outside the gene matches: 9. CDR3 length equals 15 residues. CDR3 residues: CASSPDRANPYGYTF. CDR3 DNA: TGTGCCAGCAGCCCGGACAGGGCGAACCCCTATGGCTACACCTTC.

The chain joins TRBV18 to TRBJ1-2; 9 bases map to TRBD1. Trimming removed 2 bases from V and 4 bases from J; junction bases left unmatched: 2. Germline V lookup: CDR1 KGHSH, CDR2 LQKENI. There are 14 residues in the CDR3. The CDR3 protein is CASSPATGGYGYTF. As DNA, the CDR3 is TGTGCCAGCTCACCAGCGACAGGGGGCTATGGCTACACCTTC. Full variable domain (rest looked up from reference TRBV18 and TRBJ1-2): NAGVMQNPRHLVRRRGQEARLRCSPMKGHSHVYWYRQLPEEGLKFMVYLQKENIIDESGMPKERFSAEFPKEGPSILRIQQVVRGDSAAYFCASSPATGGYGYTFGSGTRLTVV.

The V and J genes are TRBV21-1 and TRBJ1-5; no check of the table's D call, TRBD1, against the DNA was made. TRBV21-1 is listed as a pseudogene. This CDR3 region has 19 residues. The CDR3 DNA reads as TGTGCCAGCAGCAAAGCCTACCAGGGGGCCTCGGGTAGCAATCAGCCCCAGCATTTT. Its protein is CASSKAYQGASGSNQPQHF.

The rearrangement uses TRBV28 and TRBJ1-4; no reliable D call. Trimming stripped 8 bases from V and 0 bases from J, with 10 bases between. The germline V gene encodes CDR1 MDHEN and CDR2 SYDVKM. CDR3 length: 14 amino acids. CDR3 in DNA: TGTGCCAGCCTTCCCGTGGCAACTAATGAAAAACTGTTTTTT. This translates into CASLPVATNEKLFF.

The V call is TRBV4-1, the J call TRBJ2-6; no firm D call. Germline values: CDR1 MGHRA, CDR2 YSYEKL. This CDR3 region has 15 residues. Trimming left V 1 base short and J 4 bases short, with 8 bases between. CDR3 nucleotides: TGCGCCAGCAGCCAAGTCTTCCTCGGGGCCAACGTCCTGACTTTC. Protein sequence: CASSQVFLGANVLTF.

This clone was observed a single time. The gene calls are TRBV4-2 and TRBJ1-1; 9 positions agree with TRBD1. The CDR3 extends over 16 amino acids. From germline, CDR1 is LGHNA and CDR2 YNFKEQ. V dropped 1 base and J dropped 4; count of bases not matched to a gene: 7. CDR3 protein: CASSQAIGTGTTEAFF. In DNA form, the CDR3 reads TGTGCCAGCAGCCAAGCGATTGGGACAGGGACCACTGAAGCTTTCTTT.

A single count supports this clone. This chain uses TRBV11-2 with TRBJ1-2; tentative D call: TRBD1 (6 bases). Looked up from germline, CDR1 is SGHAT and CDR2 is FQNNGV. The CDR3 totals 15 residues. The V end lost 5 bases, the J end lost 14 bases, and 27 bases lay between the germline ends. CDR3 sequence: CASSDTSTGRPERTF. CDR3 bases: TGTGCCAGCAGCGATACATCGACAGGTCGCCCAGAAAGGACCTTC.

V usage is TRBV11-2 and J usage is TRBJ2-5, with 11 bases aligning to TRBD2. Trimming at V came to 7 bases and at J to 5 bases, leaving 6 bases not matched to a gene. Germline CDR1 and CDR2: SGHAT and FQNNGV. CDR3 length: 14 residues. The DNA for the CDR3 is TGTGCCAGCACCCCACTAGCGGGAGTGGAGACCCAGTACTTC. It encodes CASTPLAGVETQYF.

The CDR3, as DNA: TGTGCCAGCAGCTTAGGAACGGACAACACCGGGGAGCTGTTTTTT. Protein: CASSLGTDNTGELFF. The V and J genes are TRBV7-7 and TRBJ2-2; D uncertain. The V and J ends lost 1 base and 2 bases respectively, with 8 bases between them. CDR3 size: 15 residues. CDR1 and CDR2 (germline): SSHAT, FNYEAQ (reference sequence).

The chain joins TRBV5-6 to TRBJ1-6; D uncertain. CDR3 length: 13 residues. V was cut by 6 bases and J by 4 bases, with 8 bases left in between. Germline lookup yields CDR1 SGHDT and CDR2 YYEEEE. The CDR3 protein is CASNPSYNSPLHF. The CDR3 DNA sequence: TGTGCCAGCAACCCCAGTTATAATTCACCCCTCCACTTT.

The CDR3 spells CASSPMGSRSYEQYF. Here the CDR3 DNA reads TGTGCCAGCAGCCCCATGGGCTCCCGCTCCTACGAGCAGTACTTC. The chain employs TRBV6-2 or TRBV6-3 and TRBJ2-7; D is unclear. Germline values: CDR1 MNHEY, CDR2 SVGEGT. The V end was cut by 6 bases, the J end by 0 bases, with 15 bases between. This CDR3 is 15 amino acids long.

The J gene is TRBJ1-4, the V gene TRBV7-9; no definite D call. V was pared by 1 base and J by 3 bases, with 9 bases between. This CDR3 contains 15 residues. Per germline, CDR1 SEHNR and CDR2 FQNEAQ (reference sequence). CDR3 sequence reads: CASSLVGFANEKLFF. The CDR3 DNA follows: TGTGCCAGCAGCTTAGTAGGGTTCGCTAATGAAAAACTGTTTTTT.

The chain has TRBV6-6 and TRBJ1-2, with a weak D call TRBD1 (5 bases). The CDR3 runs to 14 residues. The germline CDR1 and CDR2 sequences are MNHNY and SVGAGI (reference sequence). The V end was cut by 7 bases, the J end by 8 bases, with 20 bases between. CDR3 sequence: CASTIPGEGLGYTF. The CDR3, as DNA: TGTGCCAGCACGATCCCGGGGGAAGGATTAGGCTACACCTTC.

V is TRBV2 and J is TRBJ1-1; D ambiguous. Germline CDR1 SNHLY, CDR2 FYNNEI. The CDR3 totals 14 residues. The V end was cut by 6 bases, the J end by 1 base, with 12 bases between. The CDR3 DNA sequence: TGTGCCAGCAGCGATTCACCCCCGAACACTGAAGCTTTCTTT. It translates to CASSDSPPNTEAFF.

As DNA, the CDR3 is TGTGCCAGCAGTGAAGTCGCGGGGAACACAGATACGCAGTATTTT. As protein: CASSEVAGNTDTQYF. The chain uses TRBV6-1 and TRBJ2-3; D is perhaps TRBD2 (6 bases). Germline values: CDR1 MNHNS, CDR2 SASEGT. Trimming took 1 base from V and 2 from J, leaving 10 bases between them. The CDR3 has 15 amino acids.

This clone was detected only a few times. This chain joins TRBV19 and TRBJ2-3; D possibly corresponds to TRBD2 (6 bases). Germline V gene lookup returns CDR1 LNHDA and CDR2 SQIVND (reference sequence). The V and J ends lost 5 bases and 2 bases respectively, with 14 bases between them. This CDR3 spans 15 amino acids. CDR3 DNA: TGTGCCAGTAGTTTTTTGGGACTCAACACAGATACGCAGTATTTT. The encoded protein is CASSFLGLNTDTQYF.

The CDR3 DNA reads as TGTGCCAGCAGCCATTCTAAAGTTTATAGCAATCAGCCCCAGCATTTT. As protein: CASSHSKVYSNQPQHF. This sequence joins TRBV3-1 (or the pseudogene TRBV3-2) and TRBJ1-5; D call uncertain. The ends were cut back, 3 bases at V and 0 bases at J, with 12 bases in the middle. The CDR3 runs 16 residues. Germline lookup yields CDR1 LGHDT and CDR2 YNNKEL (reference sequence).